Below, 21 T cell receptor beta chains from the same sample are listed, as sequenced in a study of blood T cell repertoires in COVID-19 (dated by TCRdb to 2018 to 2021). The method was the immunoSEQ multiplex PCR assay. TCRdb carries this immuneACCESS record with in-frame sequences only. Its versions omit some clonotypes, under half of them owing to an unresolved V gene in the studies checked, with the rest unexplained. The sample has around 230,000 clones on record, 80% to 90% of them singletons. The ten largest clones take up around 3.8% of the sample. The sample consisted of PBMCs or T cells enriched from blood (not recorded which). The source is a woman between 40 and 55 years old with acute COVID-19.

This clone was detected only once. V gene TRBV2 combines with J gene TRBJ2-1, with TRBD2 identical over 7 bases. The CDR3 totals 14 residues. Unmatched junction bases numbered 0, after V lost 4 bases and J lost 0 bases. Germline V gene sequence: CDR1 SNHLY, CDR2 FYNNEI. CDR3 in DNA: TGTGCCAGCAGTGGGGACTACTCCTACAATGAGCAGTTCTTC. It codes for CASSGDYSYNEQFF.

The chain carries TRBV6-4 and TRBJ2-1, with a tentative D call TRBD1 (6 bases). The CDR3 loop spans 13 amino acids. Looked up from germline, CDR1 is MRHNA and CDR2 is SNTAGT. V lost 5 bases, J lost 4 bases, and 9 bases lay in between. The CDR3 DNA reads as TGTGCCAGCAGTCCTACAGGGTACAATGAGCAGTTCTTC. It codes for CASSPTGYNEQFF.

This sequence joins TRBV3-1 (or the pseudogene TRBV3-2) and TRBJ2-6, with a weak D call TRBD1 (5 bases). The V and J ends lost 7 bases and 4 bases respectively, with 14 bases between them. Germline assignment: CDR1 LGHDT and CDR2 YNNKEL (reference sequence). The CDR3 consists of 15 residues. This chain's CDR3 is CASTNLGLGANVLTF. DNA for the CDR3: TGTGCCAGCACCAATTTGGGGCTGGGGGCCAACGTCCTGACTTTC.

This chain connects TRBV5-5 to TRBJ1-4; 8 bases are shared with TRBD1. V gave up 4 bases and J gave up 5 bases; unmatched junction bases: 13. This CDR3 comprises 17 residues. In germline, CDR1 is SGHKS, CDR2 YYEKEE (reference sequence). Here the CDR3 reads CASSLGQGAGRNEKLFF. DNA for the CDR3: TGTGCCAGCAGCCTGGGGCAGGGGGCGGGGAGGAATGAAAAACTGTTTTTT.

V gene TRBV13 combines with J gene TRBJ2-1; D is possibly TRBD2 (7 bases). V was trimmed by 5 bases and J by 5 bases, leaving 22 bases between them. The germline gives CDR1 PRHDT, CDR2 FYEKMQ (reference sequence). CDR3 size: 17 residues. The CDR3 here is CASSPNRGRGINNEQFF. The CDR3 DNA sequence: TGTGCCAGCAGCCCTAACCGGGGGAGGGGGATAAACAATGAGCAGTTCTTC.

The J gene is TRBJ2-1, the V gene TRBV5-4; the match to TRBD1 covers 9 bases. CDR3 size: 14 residues. Germline V CDR1 and CDR2: SGHNT, YYREEE (reference sequence). The V gene end was trimmed by 2 bases and the J gene end by 4 bases; junction bases not matched to a gene: 1. CDR3 region: CASSFGTGYNEQFF. In nucleotides, the CDR3 is TGTGCCAGCAGCTTCGGGACAGGGTACAATGAGCAGTTCTTC.

This sequence joins TRBV5-1 and TRBJ2-5, with D possibly matching TRBD1 (6 bases). CDR1 SGHRS and CDR2 YFSETQ come from the germline V gene. V was trimmed by 2 bases and J by 1 base, leaving 9 bases between them. The CDR3 runs to 14 residues. The CDR3, as DNA: TGCGCCAGCAGCTTCCGGGACACCCAAGAGACCCAGTACTTC. Translating gives CASSFRDTQETQYF.

The table lists this clone with a count of one. The chain employs TRBV19 and TRBJ1-2; D is perhaps TRBD1 (5 bases). V lost 5 bases to trimming and J lost 3 bases, with 19 bases between them. The CDR3 extends over 16 amino acids. Germline assignment: CDR1 LNHDA and CDR2 SQIVND (reference sequence). The CDR3 sequence is CASSFRQTQRHYGYTF. The CDR3 coding sequence is TGTGCCAGTAGTTTCAGACAGACGCAAAGGCACTATGGCTACACCTTC.

The chain employs TRBV19 and TRBJ2-3; D is perhaps TRBD1 (5 bases). CDR3 size: 14 residues. CDR1 and CDR2 (germline): LNHDA, SQIVND (reference sequence). V gave up 6 bases and J gave up 0 bases, with 10 bases separating them. As DNA, the CDR3 is TGTGCCAGTAGCGACAGCCTTAGCACAGATACGCAGTATTTT. It yields the protein CASSDSLSTDTQYF. Supplemented by reference TRBV19 and TRBJ2-3, the full variable domain reads DGGITQSPKYLFRKEGQNVTLSCEQNLNHDAMYWYRQDPGQGLRLIYYSQIVNDFQKGDIAEGYSVSREKKESFPLTVTSAQKNPTAFYLCASSDSLSTDTQYFGPGTRLTVL.

There are a few counts of this clone. This sequence joins TRBV19 and TRBJ1-2; D uncertain. Trimming stripped 7 bases from V and 4 bases from J, with 16 bases between. CDR1 and CDR2 (germline): LNHDA, SQIVND (reference sequence). The CDR3 is 14 amino acids. The CDR3 protein is CASNASPGGYGYTF. The CDR3 DNA is TGTGCCAGTAATGCGAGCCCGGGTGGCTATGGCTACACCTTC.

The J gene is TRBJ1-3, the V gene TRBV9; D possibly corresponds to TRBD1 (5 bases). This CDR3 is built from 16 residues. From germline, CDR1 is SGDLS and CDR2 YYNGEE. Trimming removed 3 bases from V and 2 bases from J, with 15 bases in between. CDR3 DNA sequence: TGTGCCAGCAGCGCCTTAGACAGCTATCCTGGAAACACCATATATTTT. This encodes CASSALDSYPGNTIYF.

This clone was counted between two and nine times. The chain carries TRBV6-2 or TRBV6-3 and TRBJ1-2, with TRBD1 matching over 8 bases. CDR1 is MNHEY, CDR2 SVGEGT, per germline. There are 15 residues in the CDR3. J lost 4 bases, V lost 0 bases, and 4 bases had no gene match. CDR3 in amino acids: CASSYSDRATYGYTF. DNA of the CDR3: TGTGCCAGCAGTTACTCGGACAGGGCGACCTATGGCTACACCTTC.

The rearrangement joins TRBV6-1 to TRBJ1-5; a possible D gene is TRBD1 (5 bases). The CDR3 has 13 residues. The germline V gene encodes CDR1 MNHNS and CDR2 SASEGT. The ends were cut back, 3 bases at V and 9 bases at J, with 12 bases in the middle. The CDR3 is CASSEGSRVPQHF. Written as DNA, the CDR3 is TGTGCCAGCAGTGAGGGGTCCAGGGTGCCCCAGCATTTT.

The V and J genes are TRBV6-5 and TRBJ2-7; D might be TRBD2 (6 bases). The germline CDR1 and CDR2 sequences are MNHEY and SVGAGI. This CDR3 contains 16 residues. The V end lost 2 bases, the J end lost 3 bases, and 17 bases lay between the germline ends. The CDR3 nucleotides read TGTGCCAGCAGTTACCTTCCGGGACCCGGGGGCTACGAGCAGTACTTC. Translation: CASSYLPGPGGYEQYF.

The chain employs TRBV14 and TRBJ2-3; 8 positions agree with TRBD2. Unmatched junction bases numbered 6, after V lost 3 bases and J lost 1 base. The CDR3 consists of 16 residues. Germline V gene sequence: CDR1 SGHDN, CDR2 FVKESK. CDR3 coding DNA: TGTGCCAGCAGCCAGACCGCGGGGGGTGGCACAGATACGCAGTATTTT. It encodes CASSQTAGGGTDTQYF.

The genes are TRBV5-1 and TRBJ2-2, with D possibly matching TRBD2 (6 bases). Trimming removed 4 bases at V and 6 bases at J, with 16 bases between. Germline V gives CDR1 SGHRS, CDR2 YFSETQ. The CDR3 contains 15 residues. CDR3: CASSLDAGYAGELFF. CDR3 DNA sequence: TGCGCCAGCAGCCTGGACGCGGGGTACGCCGGGGAGCTGTTTTTT. Complete variable domain (other parts from reference TRBV5-1 and TRBJ2-2): KAGVTQTPRYLIKTRGQQVTLSCSPISGHRSVSWYQQTPGQGLQFLFEYFSETQRNKGNFPGRFSGRQFSNSRSEMNVSTLELGDSALYLCASSLDAGYAGELFFGEGSRLTVL.

The chain carries TRBV19 and TRBJ1-6; D is unresolved. This CDR3 comprises 15 residues. The V end lost 3 bases, the J end lost 7 bases, and 13 bases lay between the germline ends. The germline CDR1 and CDR2 sequences are LNHDA and SQIVND (reference sequence). The CDR3 bases are TGTGCCAGTAGTATCAGATCGGGGTCGAATTCACCCCTCCACTTT. Its protein is CASSIRSGSNSPLHF.

There are a few counts of this clone. V gene TRBV19 combines with J gene TRBJ2-7, with a possible D match to TRBD2 (5 bases). Germline V gene data show CDR1 as LNHDA and CDR2 as SQIVND (reference sequence). Deletions cut 1 base from V and 4 bases from J, with 14 bases between. The CDR3 consists of 15 residues. CDR3 DNA: TGTGCCAGTAGTATAGGGTGGACGGGGAGATACGAGCAGTACTTC. It yields the protein CASSIGWTGRYEQYF.

The chain combines TRBV7-9 with TRBJ2-2, with D hard to call. With 3 bases removed from V and 2 bases from J, the gap between germline ends came to 7 bases. Germline V CDR1 and CDR2: SEHNR, FQNEAQ (reference sequence). This CDR3 has 14 amino acids. In nucleotides, the CDR3 is TGTGCCAGCAGCTTCTATAGTAACACCGGGGAGCTGTTTTTT. Protein product: CASSFYSNTGELFF.

The CDR3, as DNA: TGTGCCAGCAGCCCGACCAGGGGGCAAGAGACCCAGTACTTC. Its protein product is CASSPTRGQETQYF. V usage is TRBV14 and J usage is TRBJ2-5; 7 bases fit TRBD1. Germline-derived CDR1 and CDR2 are SGHDN and FVKESK. The V segment lost 4 bases and the J segment 2 bases; nucleotides outside the gene matches: 4. The CDR3 length is 14 residues.

This clone was detected many times. This chain connects TRBV6-5 to TRBJ2-1; 9 bases match TRBD2. V was pared by 7 bases and J by 5 bases, with 9 bases of the junction left unmatched. The CDR3 has 15 amino acids. CDR1 and CDR2 (germline): MNHEY, SVGAGI. In nucleotides, the CDR3 is TGTGCCAGCATCATTATAGCGGGGGAGAACAATGAGCAGTTCTTC. Amino acids: CASIIIAGENNEQFF.